The clone carrying this T cell receptor (beta chain) was picked up a small number of times. Its antigen is unknown. The source of the sample is a study of CD8+ T cells in alopecia areata. V shed 2 bases and J shed 3 bases, with 2 bases lying between them. Germline V gene data show CDR1 as SGHTA and CDR2 as FQGTGA. This CDR3 comprises 13 residues. Study-level results: While patients received tofacitinib, many expanded lesional clones remained present in scalp and blood.

The treatment here: oral pan-JAK inhibitor, 5-10 mg twice daily. Both CD4+ and CD8+ T cells were separated by sorting PBMCs. Extracted RNA was reverse transcribed, and the resulting cDNA served as sequencing template. Some clones are missing from TCRdb's copy, which holds only in-frame ones; the method was immunoSEQ multiplex PCR. Of about 210,000 clones listed, around 57% are singletons. Here the sequenced sample was CD4+ T cells sorted from blood, taken at week 4, from a patient treated with tofacitinib. V usage is TRBV7-3 and J usage is TRBJ2-6, with unresolved D. The receptor was isolated from a human donor with alopecia areata. The CDR3 loop reads CASSLGGANVLTF. In nucleotides, the CDR3 is TGTGCCAGCAGCTTAGGTGGGGCCAACGTCCTGACTTTC.